The T cell receptor beta chain described here comes from a study of CD8+CD57+ T cells in acquired aplastic anemia. The study profiled TCR beta VDJ and CDR3 using genomic DNA as template. TCRdb itself ran the reads through MiXCR, one entry per CDR3 protein. The sample shows about 270,000 distinct CDR3 sequences, around 60% of them seen only once. The V and J ends lost 2 bases and 6 bases respectively, with 7 bases between them. The CDR3 extends over 12 amino acids. Per the germline V gene, CDR1 is SEHNR and CDR2 is FQNEAQ (reference sequence). The receptor was derived from a human donor with severe aplastic anemia or a healthy control (not recorded which). The sample taken for sequencing was sorted CD4+, CD8+, or CD8+CD57+ T cells (not recorded which) from PBMCs. The chain combines TRBV7-9 with TRBJ1-2; D unclear. CDR3 sequence reads: CASSLSGNGYTF. The CDR3 coding sequence is TGTGCCAGCAGCTTAAGTGGGAATGGCTACACCTTC.